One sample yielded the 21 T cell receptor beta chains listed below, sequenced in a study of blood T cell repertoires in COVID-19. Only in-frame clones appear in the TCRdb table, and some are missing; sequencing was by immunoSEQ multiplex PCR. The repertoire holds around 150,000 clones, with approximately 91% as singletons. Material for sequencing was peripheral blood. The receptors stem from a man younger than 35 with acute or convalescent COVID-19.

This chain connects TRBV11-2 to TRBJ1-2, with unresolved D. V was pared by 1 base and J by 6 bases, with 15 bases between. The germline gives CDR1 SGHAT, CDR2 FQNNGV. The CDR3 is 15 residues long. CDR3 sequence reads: CASSLGGFGSHGYTF. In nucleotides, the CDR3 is TGTGCCAGCAGCTTAGGAGGGTTCGGAAGTCATGGCTACACCTTC.

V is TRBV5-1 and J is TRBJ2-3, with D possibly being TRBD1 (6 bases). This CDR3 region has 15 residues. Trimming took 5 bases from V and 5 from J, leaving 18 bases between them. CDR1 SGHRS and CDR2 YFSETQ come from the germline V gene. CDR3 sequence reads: CASSKDSPTGDTQYF. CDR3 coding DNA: TGCGCCAGCAGTAAGGACAGTCCGACGGGAGATACGCAGTATTTT.

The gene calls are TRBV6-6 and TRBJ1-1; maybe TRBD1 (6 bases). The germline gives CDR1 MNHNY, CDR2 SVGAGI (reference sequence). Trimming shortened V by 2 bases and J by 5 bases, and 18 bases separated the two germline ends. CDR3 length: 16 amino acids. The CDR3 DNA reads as TGTGCCAGCAGTTACCCGACAGGCCTAGCCCTTACTGAAGCTTTCTTT. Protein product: CASSYPTGLALTEAFF.

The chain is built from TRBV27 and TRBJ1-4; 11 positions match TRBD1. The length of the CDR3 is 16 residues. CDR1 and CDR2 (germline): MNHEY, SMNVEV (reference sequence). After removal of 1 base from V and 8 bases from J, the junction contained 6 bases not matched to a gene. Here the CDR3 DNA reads TGTGCCAGCAGTTTATTGCCGGGACAGGGGGACGAAAAACTGTTTTTT. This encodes CASSLLPGQGDEKLFF.

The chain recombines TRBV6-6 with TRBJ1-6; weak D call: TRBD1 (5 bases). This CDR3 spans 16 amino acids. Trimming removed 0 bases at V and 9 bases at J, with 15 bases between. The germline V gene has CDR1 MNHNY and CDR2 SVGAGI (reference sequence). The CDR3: CASSYSLAQGPSPLHF. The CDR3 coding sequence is TGTGCCAGCAGTTACTCCCTCGCTCAGGGTCCTTCACCCCTCCACTTT.

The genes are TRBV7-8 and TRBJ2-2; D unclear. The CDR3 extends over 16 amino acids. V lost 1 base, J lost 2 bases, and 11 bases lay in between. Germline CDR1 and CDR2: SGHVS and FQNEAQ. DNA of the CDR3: TGTGCCAGCAGCTTAGTAGTAGGAGAAAACACCGGGGAGCTGTTTTTT. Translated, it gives CASSLVVGENTGELFF.

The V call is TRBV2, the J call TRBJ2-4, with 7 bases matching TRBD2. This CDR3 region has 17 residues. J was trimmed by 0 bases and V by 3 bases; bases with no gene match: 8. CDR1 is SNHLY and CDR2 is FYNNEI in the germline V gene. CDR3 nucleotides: TGTGCCAGCAGTGAGGAATTTAGCGGGTCAGCCAAAAACATTCAGTACTTC. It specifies CASSEEFSGSAKNIQYF.

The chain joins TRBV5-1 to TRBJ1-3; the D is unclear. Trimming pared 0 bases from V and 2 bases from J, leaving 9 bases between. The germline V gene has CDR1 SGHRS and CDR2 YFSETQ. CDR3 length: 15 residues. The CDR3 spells CASSLGRPAGNTIYF. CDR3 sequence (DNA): TGCGCCAGCAGCTTGGGGAGGCCTGCTGGAAACACCATATATTTT.

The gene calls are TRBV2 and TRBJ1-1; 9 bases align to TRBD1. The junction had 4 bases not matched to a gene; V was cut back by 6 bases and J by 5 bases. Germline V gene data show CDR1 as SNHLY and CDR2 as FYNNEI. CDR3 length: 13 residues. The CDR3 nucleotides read TGTGCCAGCAGGACAGGGGGTAGTACTGAAGCTTTCTTT. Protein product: CASRTGGSTEAFF.

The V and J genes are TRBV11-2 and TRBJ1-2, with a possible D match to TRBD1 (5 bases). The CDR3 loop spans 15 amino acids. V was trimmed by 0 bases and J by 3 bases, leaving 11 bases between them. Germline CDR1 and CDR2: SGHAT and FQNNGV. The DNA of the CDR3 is TGTGCCAGCAGCTTAGATGGGGCCAGTTACTATGGCTACACCTTC. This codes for CASSLDGASYYGYTF.

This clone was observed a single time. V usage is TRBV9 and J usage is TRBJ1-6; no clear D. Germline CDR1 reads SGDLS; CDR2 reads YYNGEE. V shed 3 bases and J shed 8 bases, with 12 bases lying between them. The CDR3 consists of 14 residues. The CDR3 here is CASSATTLYSPLHF. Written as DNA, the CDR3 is TGTGCCAGCAGCGCCACAACGCTTTATTCACCCCTCCACTTT.

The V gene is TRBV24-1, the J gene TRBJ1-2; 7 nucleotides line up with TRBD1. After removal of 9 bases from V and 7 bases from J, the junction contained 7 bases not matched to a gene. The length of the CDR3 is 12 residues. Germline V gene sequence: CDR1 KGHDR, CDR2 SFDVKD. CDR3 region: CATSKGTVGYTF. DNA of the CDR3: TGTGCCACCTCCAAGGGGACAGTTGGCTACACCTTC.

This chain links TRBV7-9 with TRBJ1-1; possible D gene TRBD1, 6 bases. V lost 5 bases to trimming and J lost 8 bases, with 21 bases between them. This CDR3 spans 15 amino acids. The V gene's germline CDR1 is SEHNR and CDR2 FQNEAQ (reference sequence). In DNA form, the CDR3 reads TGTGCCAGCAGCGCGCCTCCGGACAGTACTCCGGAAGCTTTCTTT. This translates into CASSAPPDSTPEAFF.

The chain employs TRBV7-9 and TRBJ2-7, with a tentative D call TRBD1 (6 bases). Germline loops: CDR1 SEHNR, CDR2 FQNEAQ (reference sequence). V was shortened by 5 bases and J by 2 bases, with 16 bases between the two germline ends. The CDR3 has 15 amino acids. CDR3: CASSLLQGNTYEQYF. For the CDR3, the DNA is TGTGCCAGCAGCCTACTACAGGGTAACACCTACGAGCAGTACTTC. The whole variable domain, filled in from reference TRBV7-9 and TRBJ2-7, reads DTGVSQNPRHKITKRGQNVTFRCDPISEHNRLYWYRQTLGQGPEFLTYFQNEAQLEKSRLLSDRFSAERPKGSFSTLEIQRTEQGDSAMYLCASSLLQGNTYEQYFGPGTRLTVT.

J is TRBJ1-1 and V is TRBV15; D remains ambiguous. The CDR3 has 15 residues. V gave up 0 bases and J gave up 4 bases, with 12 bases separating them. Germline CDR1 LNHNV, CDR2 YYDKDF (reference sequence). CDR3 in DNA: TGTGCCACCAGCAGAGATCAGGTTCGTGTCACTGAAGCTTTCTTT. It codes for CATSRDQVRVTEAFF.

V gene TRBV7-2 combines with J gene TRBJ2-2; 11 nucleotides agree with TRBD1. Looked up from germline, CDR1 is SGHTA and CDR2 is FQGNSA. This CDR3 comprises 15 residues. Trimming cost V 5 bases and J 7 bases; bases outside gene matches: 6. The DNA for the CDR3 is TGTGCCAGCAGCCGGACAGGGGGCCTCGGCGGGGAGCTGTTTTTT. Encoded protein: CASSRTGGLGGELFF.

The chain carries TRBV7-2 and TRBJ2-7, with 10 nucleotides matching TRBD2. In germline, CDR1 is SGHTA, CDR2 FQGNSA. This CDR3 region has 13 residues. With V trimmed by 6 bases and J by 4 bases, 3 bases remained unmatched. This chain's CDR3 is CASSILAGYEQYF. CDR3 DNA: TGTGCCAGCAGTATACTAGCGGGATACGAGCAGTACTTC.

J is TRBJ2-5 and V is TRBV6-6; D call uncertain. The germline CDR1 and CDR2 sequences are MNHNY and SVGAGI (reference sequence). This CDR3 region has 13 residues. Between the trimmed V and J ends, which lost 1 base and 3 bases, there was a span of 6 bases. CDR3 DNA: TGTGCCAGCAGTTACTTTGAGGAAGAGACCCAGTACTTC. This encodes CASSYFEEETQYF.

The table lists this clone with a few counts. The CDR3 loop reads CASSSPGAGDQETQYF. Written as DNA, the CDR3 is TGTGCCAGCAGCTCTCCAGGGGCAGGGGATCAAGAGACCCAGTACTTC. The chain employs TRBV7-2 and TRBJ2-5, with D possibly TRBD1 on 6 matching bases. The V gene lost 4 bases and the J gene lost 2 bases, with 17 bases spanning the gap. The CDR3 loop spans 16 amino acids. The germline CDR1 and CDR2 sequences are SGHTA and FQGNSA.

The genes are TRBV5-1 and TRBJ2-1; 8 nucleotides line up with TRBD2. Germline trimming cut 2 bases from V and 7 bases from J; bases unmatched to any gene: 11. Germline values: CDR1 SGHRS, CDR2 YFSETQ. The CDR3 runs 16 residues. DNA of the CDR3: TGCGCCAGCAGCTTCGGACCCACCGGGGGGGAGAATGAGCAGTTCTTC. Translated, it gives CASSFGPTGGENEQFF.

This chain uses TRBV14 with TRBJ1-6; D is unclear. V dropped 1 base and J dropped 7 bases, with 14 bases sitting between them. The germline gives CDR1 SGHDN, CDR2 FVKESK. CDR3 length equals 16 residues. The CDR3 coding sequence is TGTGCCAGCAGCCAAGCAGGAGGGCCTGCGAATTCACCCCTCCACTTT. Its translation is CASSQAGGPANSPLHF.